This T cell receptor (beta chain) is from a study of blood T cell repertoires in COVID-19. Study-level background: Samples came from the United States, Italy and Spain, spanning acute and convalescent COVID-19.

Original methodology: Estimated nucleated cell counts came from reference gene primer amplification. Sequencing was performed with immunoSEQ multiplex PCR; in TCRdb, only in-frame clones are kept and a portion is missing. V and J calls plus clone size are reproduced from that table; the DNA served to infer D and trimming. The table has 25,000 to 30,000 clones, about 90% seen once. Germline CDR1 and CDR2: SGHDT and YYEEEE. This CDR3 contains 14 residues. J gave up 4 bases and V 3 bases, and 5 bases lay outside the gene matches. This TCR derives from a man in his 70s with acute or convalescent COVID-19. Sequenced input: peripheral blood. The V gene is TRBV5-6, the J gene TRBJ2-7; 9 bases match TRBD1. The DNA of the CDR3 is TGTGCCAGCAGCTCCGGGACAGGGCCGTACGAGCAGTACTTC. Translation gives CASSSGTGPYEQYF.